This T cell receptor (beta chain) derives from a study of blood T cell repertoires in COVID-19. Sequencing used immunoSEQ multiplex PCR; TCRdb keeps in-frame clones, though not all of them. The table includes about 180,000 clones, roughly nine tenths detected once. This CDR3 has 17 amino acids. Germline V gives CDR1 MNHEY, CDR2 SVGEGT. V shed 5 bases and J 3 bases; nucleotides not matched to a gene: 5. The source of this sequence is a man aged 70-80 years with active or convalescent COVID-19. Source material: peripheral blood. This rearrangement joins TRBV6-2 or TRBV6-3 to TRBJ2-3; 16 bases are shared with TRBD2. The CDR3 coding sequence is TGTGCCAGCAGTCGCGGGACTAGCGGGGGGGCTACAGATACGCAGTATTTT. Protein product: CASSRGTSGGATDTQYF.